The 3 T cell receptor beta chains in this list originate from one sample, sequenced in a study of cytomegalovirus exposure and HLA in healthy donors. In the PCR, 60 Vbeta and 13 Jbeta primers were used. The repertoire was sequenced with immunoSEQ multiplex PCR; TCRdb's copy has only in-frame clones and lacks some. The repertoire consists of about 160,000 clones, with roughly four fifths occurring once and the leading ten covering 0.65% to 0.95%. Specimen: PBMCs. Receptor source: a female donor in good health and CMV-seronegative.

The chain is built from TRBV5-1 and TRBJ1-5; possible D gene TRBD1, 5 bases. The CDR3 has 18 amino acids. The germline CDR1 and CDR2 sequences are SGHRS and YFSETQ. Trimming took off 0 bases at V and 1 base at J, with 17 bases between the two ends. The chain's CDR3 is CASSLGPQQVLSNQPQHF. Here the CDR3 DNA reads TGCGCCAGCAGCTTGGGTCCTCAACAGGTCTTGAGCAATCAGCCCCAGCATTTT.

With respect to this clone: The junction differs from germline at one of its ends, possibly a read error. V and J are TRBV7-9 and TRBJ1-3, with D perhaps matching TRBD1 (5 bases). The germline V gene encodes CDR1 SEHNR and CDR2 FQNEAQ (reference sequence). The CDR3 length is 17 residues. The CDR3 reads CSSSSGGAGDSGNTIYF. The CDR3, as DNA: TGTTCCAGCAGCTCAGGCGGGGCCGGAGACTCTGGAAACACCATATATTTT.

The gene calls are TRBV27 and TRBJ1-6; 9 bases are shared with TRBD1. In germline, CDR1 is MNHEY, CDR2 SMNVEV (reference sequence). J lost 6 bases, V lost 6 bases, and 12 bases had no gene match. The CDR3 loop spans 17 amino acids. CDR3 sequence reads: CASSPGQGFLGNSPLHF. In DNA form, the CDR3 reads TGTGCCAGCAGCCCGGGACAGGGCTTTCTTGGTAATTCACCCCTCCACTTT.